This T cell receptor beta chain was profiled in a study of Graves' ophthalmopathy and Graves' hyperthyroidism. RNA transcripts were the template, and TCR beta CDR3 regions were amplified from them. HTBI-primed first-round RT-PCR preceded second-round multiplex PCR. TCRdb re-called the multiplex PCR reads with MiXCR, one entry per CDR3 protein. The data show under 350,000 distinct CDR3 sequences, with roughly 15% seen just once and roughly 12% held by the top ten. V dropped 4 bases and J dropped 4 bases, with 11 bases sitting between them. From germline, CDR1 is MNHEY and CDR2 SVGAGI. This CDR3 is 14 amino acids long. Patients with other autoimmune diseases, uncontrolled infections, pregnancy or lactation were excluded. What supplied the PBMCs was 10 ml of fresh peripheral blood.

This receptor was taken from an adult man with Graves' ophthalmopathy. Material: peripheral blood. The rearrangement uses TRBV6-5 and TRBJ1-5; D possibly corresponds to TRBD1 (5 bases). The CDR3 loop is CASSLVEGNQPQHF. Written as DNA, the CDR3 is TGTGCCAGCAGTTTAGTCGAGGGGAATCAGCCCCAGCATTTT.